This TCR beta chain was found in a study of shared clonotypes between healthy human individuals. Study-wide results and limits: Against clonotypes common to all four donors, non-shared ones had lower generation probabilities.

V was pared by 3 bases and J by 1 base, with 3 bases between. The CDR3 length is 11 residues. The germline V gene encodes CDR1 DFQATT and CDR2 SNEGSKA (reference sequence). With regard to this clone: The target antigen is unknown. Other DNA sequences in this sample translate to the same CDR3.

The material for each subset, its genomic DNA, was split evenly across several immunoSEQ plates. Data came from immunoSEQ multiplex PCR; TCRdb stores just in-frame clones and leaves some out. The sample lists 730,000 or so clones, 72% seen once, with roughly 1.8% in the top ten. The gene calls are TRBV20-1 and TRBJ1-1; no definite D call. Material for sequencing was memory CD4+ T cells sorted from blood. Subset meaning: CD45RA-negative fraction. The TCR was taken from a woman aged 30 to 39 in good health. CDR3 coding DNA: TGCAGTGCTAGTACGAACACTGAAGCTTTCTTT. This gives the protein CSASTNTEAFF.